Listed below are T cell receptor beta chains from one sample, sequenced in a study of blood T cell repertoires in COVID-19. Only in-frame clones appear in the TCRdb table, and some are missing; sequencing was by immunoSEQ multiplex PCR. The data contain around 150,000 clones, around 92% of them singletons. Sequencing was done on a sample of peripheral blood. These receptors originate from a man aged 25-45 years with COVID-19, enrolled during active disease. Both conserved end residues are part of each CDR3. Fields, in order: J gene, V gene, D gene, clone size, CDR3 DNA, CDR3 protein. D genes are given only for firm matches. Size is omitted from some rows. Given values are once, few, many or a class for expanded clones.

>TRBJ2-2|TRBV10-1|TRBD1|.
TGCGCCAGGTATGGGGCAGGGGGTGAGTACACCGGGGAGCTGTTTTTT
CARYGAGGEYTGELFF
>TRBJ1-5|TRBV19|.|.
TGTGCCAGTTCCAGGCTTCCTAATCAGCCCCAGCATTTT
CASSRLPNQPQHF
>TRBJ2-1|TRBV19|TRBD1|.
TGTGCCAGTAGCTCCATCCGGGACAGGTCAATCAATGAGCAGTTCTTC
CASSSIRDRSINEQFF
>TRBJ2-1|TRBV19|TRBD2|.
TGTGCCAGTAAAGCGGGGGGGACATACAATGAGCAGTTCTTC
CASKAGGTYNEQFF
>TRBJ2-3|TRBV6-5|.|.
TGTGCCAGCAGTTATGGTCCTAGCTTTCGGGATACGCAGTATTTT
CASSYGPSFRDTQYF
>TRBJ1-3|TRBV4-3|.|.
TGCGCCAGCAGCCAGGAAAACAGATTCTCTGGAAACACCATATATTTT
CASSQENRFSGNTIYF
>TRBJ2-1|TRBV13|.|.
TGTGCCAGCAGCCTACCTGGGACTACGGCGGGGGCGACTTTAGATGAGCAGTTCTTC
CASSLPGTTAGATLDEQFF
>TRBJ2-3|TRBV19|TRBD1|.
TGTGCCTCCCAAGACAGGGACCATAGCACAGATACGCAGTATTTT
CASQDRDHSTDTQYF
>TRBJ1-2|TRBV25-1|TRBD1|.
TGTGCCAGCAGAGAGACAGGGTTGGACCACTATGGCTACACCTTC
CASRETGLDHYGYTF
>TRBJ2-1|TRBV24-1|.|.
TGTGCCACCAGTTTACAGGGTTCCAATGAGCAGTTCTTC
CATSLQGSNEQFF
>TRBJ1-3|TRBV7-9|.|.
TGTGCCAGCAGCTTAAGCGCGGGTGGAAACACCATATATTTT
CASSLSAGGNTIYF
>TRBJ2-2|TRBV7-2|TRBD1|.
TGTGCCAGCAGTTTGACAGGGGGATCAATCGGGGAGCTGTTTTTT
CASSLTGGSIGELFF
>TRBJ2-4|TRBV27|TRBD2|.
TGTGCCAGCAGTTTAGGACTCGTAAGCGGGGCGTGGGCCAAAAACATTCAGTACTTC
CASSLGLVSGAWAKNIQYF
>TRBJ2-1|TRBV10-3|.|.
TGTGCCATCAGTGCCAGGGTAGGGTTAAAAAATGAGCAGTTCTTC
CAISARVGLKNEQFF
>TRBJ1-4|TRBV7-9|TRBD1|.
TGTGCCAGCAGCTCGTCCGGGACAGGTGAAAAACTGTTTTTT
CASSSSGTGEKLFF
>TRBJ2-3|TRBV12-3/TRBV12-4|.|.
TGTGCCAGCAGCGCAGGCACAGATACGCAGTATTTT
CASSAGTDTQYF
>TRBJ2-7|TRBV30|.|once
TGTGCCTGGAGTGTACTAGGATACGAGCAGTACTTC
CAWSVLGYEQYF
>TRBJ1-2|TRBV4-3|.|.
TGCGCCAGCAGCCAAGATGTTGCAGGGAGGTATGGCTACACCTTC
CASSQDVAGRYGYTF
>TRBJ2-7|TRBV25-1|.|.
TGTGCCAGCAGTGAAACAGGGTGGAGCTCCTACGAGCAGTACTTC
CASSETGWSSYEQYF
>TRBJ1-5|TRBV7-2|.|.
TGTGCCAGCAGCCCGGGGAGGATGGTAAATCAGCCCCAGCATTTT
CASSPGRMVNQPQHF
>TRBJ1-3|TRBV19|TRBD1|.
TGTGCCAGTAGGGGGATACAGGGGTCCTCTGGAAACACCATATATTTT
CASRGIQGSSGNTIYF
>TRBJ1-5|TRBV2|.|.
TGTGCCAGCAGTGACTGGGGCATCAGCAATCAGCCCCAGCATTTT
CASSDWGISNQPQHF
>TRBJ2-5|TRBV7-9|.|.
TGTGCCAGCAGAGGGGATCAGAGAGAGACCCAGTACTTC
CASRGDQRETQYF
>TRBJ2-5|TRBV6-2/TRBV6-3|TRBD2|.
TGTGCCAGCAGCCGGGGACTAGTCGAAATAGAGACCCAGTACTTC
CASSRGLVEIETQYF
>TRBJ1-5|TRBV4-1|.|.
TGCGCCAGCAGCCAAGGTGGGGGGGGCAATCAGCCCCAGCATTTT
CASSQGGGGNQPQHF
>TRBJ2-3|TRBV7-2|.|once
TGTGCCAGCAGCTTAGCTTTCGGTCCCACAGATACGCAGTATTTT
CASSLAFGPTDTQYF
>TRBJ2-2|TRBV4-2|TRBD1|.
TGTGCCAGCAGCCAAGGGGGACAGGGCCCCACCGGGGAGCTGTTTTTT
CASSQGGQGPTGELFF
>TRBJ2-5|TRBV6-6|TRBD2|once
TGTGCCAGCATTTTAGGGACTAGCGGATGGGAGACCCAGTACTTC
CASILGTSGWETQYF
>TRBJ2-3|TRBV7-9|TRBD2|.
TGTGCCAGCAGCTTGCGGGAGCGTTACACAGATACGCAGTATTTT
CASSLRERYTDTQYF
>TRBJ2-1|TRBV5-4|TRBD1|.
TGTGCCAGCTCACTGAAGGGGACAGGATCGAATGAGCAGTTCTTC
CASSLKGTGSNEQFF
>TRBJ2-1|TRBV5-8|.|.
TGTGCCAGCAGCTCCGTTTCCCGGGCCTACAATGAGCAGTTCTTC
CASSSVSRAYNEQFF
>TRBJ2-7|TRBV10-3|TRBD1|once
TGTGCCATCAGTGAGTCGCGGGGGGACAGGGGGAAGTACGAGCAGTACTTC
CAISESRGDRGKYEQYF
>TRBJ1-5|TRBV27|.|.
TGTGCCAGCAGTCGCCCCGGGGACTTGGGCAATCAGCCCCAGCATTTT
CASSRPGDLGNQPQHF
>TRBJ1-2|TRBV7-2|TRBD1|many
TGTGCCAGCAGTCTGACTCGCGGGACAGCTAACTATGGCTACACCTTC
CASSLTRGTANYGYTF
>TRBJ2-7|TRBV5-4|.|.
TGTGCCAGCAGTGGCATCTACGAGCAGTACTTC
CASSGIYEQYF
>TRBJ2-5|TRBV6-1|TRBD1|.
TGTGCCAGCAGTCAAGCCTCACAGGGGTGGGAGACCCAGTACTTC
CASSQASQGWETQYF
>TRBJ2-1|TRBV5-8|TRBD1|once
TGTGCCAGCAGCTTGGGGACAGGGGGCTACAATGAGCAGTTCTTC
CASSLGTGGYNEQFF
>TRBJ1-5|TRBV24-1|.|.
TGTGCCACCTCAGTTAATAGCAATCAGCCCCAGCATTTT
CATSVNSNQPQHF
>TRBJ1-2|TRBV4-1|TRBD1|.
TGCGCCAGCAGCCAAGATGACAGGGGGGACTATGGCTACACCTTC
CASSQDDRGDYGYTF
>TRBJ2-1|TRBV6-5|.|once
TGTGCCAGCAGTTACGGGGTCGGGAACAATGAGCAGTTCTTC
CASSYGVGNNEQFF
>TRBJ2-3|TRBV7-6|.|.
TGTGCCAGCAGCTTCGCGGGGAGACAGTTTCTCACAGATACGCAGTATTTT
CASSFAGRQFLTDTQYF
>TRBJ2-1|TRBV7-3|TRBD1|.
TGTGCCAGCAGCTCTCCTCCCGGGACAGGGTACGGTGAGCAGTTCTTC
CASSSPPGTGYGEQFF
>TRBJ2-5|TRBV27|TRBD1|few
TGTGCCAGCAGTTGGACAGGGAATGATCAAGAGACCCAGTACTTC
CASSWTGNDQETQYF
>TRBJ1-1|TRBV5-1|TRBD1|.
TGCGCCAGCAGCTTGGCTGGAGGACAGGGGATGAACACTGAAGCTTTCTTT
CASSLAGGQGMNTEAFF
>TRBJ1-6|TRBV7-2|.|.
TGTGCCAGCAGCTTAGGGAGGACGGGAATCTATAATTCACCCCTCCACTTT
CASSLGRTGIYNSPLHF
>TRBJ2-1|TRBV5-6|.|.
TGTGCCAGCAGCTTGGCAGGCCTCGAACAGTTCTTC
CASSLAGLEQFF